This TCR beta chain came from a study of blood T cell repertoires in COVID-19. Study-level background: T cells, B-cell-depleted T cells, or PBMCs supplied cDNA or gDNA.

A few counts support this clone. The assay was immunoSEQ multiplex PCR, and TCRdb's table has in-frame clones only and misses some. The data show around 260,000 clones, about 80% seen once. Germline CDR1 reads SGHDT; CDR2 reads YYEEEE. CDR3 length: 16 residues. Trimming pared 1 base from V and 0 bases from J, leaving 11 bases between. The chain couples TRBV5-6 to TRBJ1-5, with D uncertain. The sequencing input was peripheral blood. The sequence was collected from a person aged 65-85 years with COVID-19, enrolled during active disease. The CDR3 here is CASSLNSLYSNQPQHF. The DNA for the CDR3 is TGTGCCAGCAGCTTGAACAGTTTGTATAGCAATCAGCCCCAGCATTTT. Variable domain in full (rest from reference TRBV5-6 and TRBJ1-5): DAGVTQSPTHLIKTRGQQVTLRCSPKSGHDTVSWYQQALGQGPQFIFQYYEEEERQRGNFPDRFSGHQFPNYSSELNVNALLLGDSALYLCASSLNSLYSNQPQHFGDGTRLSIL.